Described below is a single T cell receptor beta chain sequence and its context. Its antigen is currently unknown. Not recorded for this donor was the CMV serostatus. The PCR ran on 60 Vbeta and 13 Jbeta primers. This table comes from immunoSEQ multiplex PCR, and its TCRdb copy is limited to in-frame clones, with some not included. The table shows under 250,000 clones, with approximately 81% occurring only once. These data belong to a study of cytomegalovirus exposure and HLA in healthy donors. Study-wide results and limits: The study listed approximately 160 cytomegalovirus-associated TCR beta chains. In a later analysis, V- and J-gene trimming of beta chains associated with a DCLRE1C missense variant, replicated independently.

The sample consisted of PBMCs. The sequence came from a human donor in good health.

This CDR3 is CASSDGAVNTEAFF. The CDR3, as DNA: TGTGCCAGCAGCGACGGAGCTGTGAACACTGAAGCTTTCTTT. The rearrangement joins TRBV9 to TRBJ1-1; no clear D gene. V dropped 3 bases and J dropped 0 bases, with 9 bases sitting between them. CDR3 size: 14 residues. The germline gives CDR1 SGDLS, CDR2 YYNGEE.